The 22 T cell receptor beta chains reported below all come from one sample, sequenced in a study of blood T cell repertoires in COVID-19. The assay was immunoSEQ multiplex PCR, and TCRdb's table has in-frame clones only and misses some. The sample has roughly 170,000 clones; over 70% are singletons. The material sequenced was PBMCs or T cells enriched from blood (not recorded which). The receptor source for this set is a woman between 50 and 59 years old in a cohort exposed to, infected with or recovered from COVID-19 (not recorded which).

As DNA, the CDR3 is TGTGCCAGCAGCCCACCGACAGGGGGGGCTTCACCCCTCCACTTT. It yields the protein CASSPPTGGASPLHF. This chain links TRBV7-8 with TRBJ1-6, with 9 bases identical to TRBD1. The trim removed 5 bases at V and 9 bases at J, leaving 8 bases unmatched. CDR3 length equals 15 residues. CDR1 and CDR2 (germline): SGHVS, FQNEAQ.

This clone was counted between two and nine times. The chain employs TRBV7-9 and TRBJ2-7, with TRBD1 as a possible D gene (6 bases). V lost 1 base and J lost 5, with 15 bases in between. The CDR3 covers 15 residues. Germline V lookup: CDR1 SEHNR, CDR2 FQNEAQ (reference sequence). The CDR3: CASSLVVAGVDEQYF. The CDR3, as DNA: TGTGCCAGCAGCTTAGTGGTCGCAGGGGTTGACGAGCAGTACTTC.

About this clone: Other DNA sequences in this specimen translate into the identical CDR3. This chain connects TRBV6-2 or TRBV6-3 to TRBJ2-7, with 10 bases that match TRBD1. Germline V gene lookup returns CDR1 MNHEY and CDR2 SVGEGT. The V segment lost 3 bases and the J segment 4 bases; nucleotides outside the gene matches: 3. The CDR3 is 14 residues long. The chain's CDR3 is CASSYVDRGYEQYF. CDR3 DNA sequence: TGTGCCAGCAGTTATGTGGACAGGGGGTACGAGCAGTACTTC.

This sequence joins TRBV7-9 and TRBJ1-3; D is possibly TRBD1 (6 bases). The germline CDR1 and CDR2 sequences are SEHNR and FQNEAQ (reference sequence). V gave up 2 bases and J gave up 2 bases, with 7 bases separating them. The CDR3 length is 14 residues. The CDR3 spells CASSLTGTGNTIYF. The CDR3 DNA is TGTGCCAGCAGCTTAACAGGGACTGGAAACACCATATATTTT.

This chain links TRBV29-1 with TRBJ2-7; a possible D gene is TRBD1 (6 bases). Per germline, CDR1 SQVTM and CDR2 ANQGSEA. This CDR3 region has 14 residues. V lost 4 bases and J lost 0, with 13 bases in between. The CDR3 loop is CSVASGQSSYEQYF. The DNA for the CDR3 is TGCAGCGTTGCTTCCGGACAGAGCTCCTACGAGCAGTACTTC.

This clone was counted between two and nine times. The chain has TRBV11-1 and TRBJ2-2; D not certain. V gave up 3 bases and J gave up 0 bases, with 5 bases separating them. This CDR3 region has 14 residues. Germline CDR1 and CDR2: SGHAT and FQDESV (reference sequence). The CDR3 DNA follows: TGTGCCAGCAGCTTTCTCGCGAACACCGGGGAGCTGTTTTTT. Translation gives CASSFLANTGELFF.

This chain connects TRBV3-1 (or the pseudogene TRBV3-2) to TRBJ2-7, with TRBD2 matching over 7 bases. The germline gives CDR1 LGHDT, CDR2 YNNKEL (reference sequence). This CDR3 is built from 13 residues. V shed 3 bases, J shed 7 bases, and the junction held 6 bases outside the gene matches. Here the CDR3 reads CASSHVGGEEQYF. CDR3 in DNA: TGTGCCAGCAGCCATGTTGGGGGGGAAGAGCAGTACTTC.

V and J are TRBV7-2 and TRBJ1-1; D unresolved. The CDR3 extends over 13 amino acids. V shed 3 bases and J shed 6 bases, with 11 bases lying between them. Per the germline V gene, CDR1 is SGHTA and CDR2 is FQGNSA. The CDR3 loop is CASSFRGSPEAFF. For the CDR3, the DNA is TGTGCCAGCAGCTTCCGAGGGTCCCCTGAAGCTTTCTTT.

This clone has just one count. This chain connects TRBV9 to TRBJ2-1; 10 bases match TRBD2. The germline V gene encodes CDR1 SGDLS and CDR2 YYNGEE. V was pared by 3 bases and J by 5 bases, with 5 bases of the junction left unmatched. The CDR3 has 15 residues. The CDR3 sequence is CASSAGTSDDNEQFF. The CDR3 DNA reads as TGTGCCAGCAGCGCCGGGACTAGCGACGACAATGAGCAGTTCTTC.

The chain combines TRBV3-1 (or the pseudogene TRBV3-2) with TRBJ1-2; D is uncertain. CDR3 length equals 12 residues. Trimming removed 5 bases from V and 0 bases from J, with 4 bases in between. Germline values: CDR1 LGHDT, CDR2 YNNKEL (reference sequence). The CDR3 coding sequence is TGTGCCAGCAGCACTACTAACTATGGCTACACCTTC. It codes for CASSTTNYGYTF.

This chain uses TRBV4-2 with TRBJ2-7; D not resolved. V lost 3 bases to trimming and J lost 1 base, with 7 bases between them. Germline-derived CDR1 and CDR2 are LGHNA and YNFKEQ. The CDR3 contains 13 residues. The CDR3 bases are TGTGCCAGCAGCCAGGGCTATTCCTACGAGCAGTACTTC. Translated, it gives CASSQGYSYEQYF.

The V and J genes are TRBV7-2 and TRBJ2-3; 9 bases line up with TRBD2. The ends lost 2 bases at V and 1 base at J; junction bases unmatched: 4. The CDR3 extends over 16 amino acids. The germline CDR1 and CDR2 sequences are SGHTA and FQGNSA. CDR3 nucleotides: TGTGCCAGCAGCTTAAGGGTAGCGGGGGGCACAGATACGCAGTATTTT. Protein: CASSLRVAGGTDTQYF.

V usage is TRBV6-5 and J usage is TRBJ1-5, with D possibly matching TRBD1 (5 bases). Per the germline V gene, CDR1 is MNHEY and CDR2 is SVGAGI. This CDR3 contains 14 residues. V was pared by 5 bases and J by 6 bases, with 14 bases between. The chain's CDR3 is CASSQGYVVQPQHF. CDR3 coding DNA: TGTGCCAGCAGTCAGGGCTATGTGGTTCAGCCCCAGCATTTT.

The rearrangement joins TRBV24-1 to TRBJ1-5; TRBD1 agrees at 9 bases. The ends lost 7 bases at V and 2 bases at J; junction bases unmatched: 5. The germline V gene encodes CDR1 KGHDR and CDR2 SFDVKD. CDR3 length: 15 residues. The CDR3 protein is CATSGQGYGNQPQHF. Here the CDR3 DNA reads TGTGCCACCAGCGGACAGGGGTATGGCAATCAGCCCCAGCATTTT.

This clone has more than one count but fewer than ten. The V call is TRBV2, the J call TRBJ1-1; 9 positions agree with TRBD1. CDR3 size: 15 residues. The germline V gene encodes CDR1 SNHLY and CDR2 FYNNEI. V lost 7 bases, J lost 10 bases, and 16 bases stayed unmatched. This CDR3 reads CASTKTEQGAFRAFF. For the CDR3, the DNA is TGTGCCAGCACAAAAACAGAACAGGGGGCCTTCCGAGCTTTCTTT. Complete variable domain (other parts from reference TRBV2 and TRBJ1-1): EPEVTQTPSHQVTQMGQEVILRCVPISNHLYFYWYRQILGQKVEFLVSFYNNEISEKSEIFDDQFSVERPDGSNFTLKIRSTKLEDSAMYFCASTKTEQGAFRAFFGQGTRLTVV.

This rearrangement joins TRBV7-2 to TRBJ2-7; 7 nucleotides align to TRBD1. With V trimmed by 4 bases and J by 4 bases, 7 bases remained unmatched. From germline, CDR1 is SGHTA and CDR2 FQGNSA. The CDR3 spans 14 residues. This CDR3 is CASSSGQVPYEQYF. In nucleotides, the CDR3 is TGTGCCAGCAGCTCCGGACAGGTTCCTTACGAGCAGTACTTC.

V and J are TRBV6-1 and TRBJ1-5; D is unclear. V was cut by 2 bases and J by 3 bases, with 8 bases left in between. This CDR3 has 14 residues. Per the germline V gene, CDR1 is MNHNS and CDR2 is SASEGT. CDR3 protein: CASSETGYNQPQHF. The DNA for the CDR3 is TGTGCCAGCAGTGAAACCGGTTACAATCAGCCCCAGCATTTT.

This clone showed up just once. The DNA for the CDR3 is TGTGCCAGCAGCCAGTCATTCCATAGCTCCTACGAGCAGTACTTC. As protein: CASSQSFHSSYEQYF. The V call is TRBV4-2, the J call TRBJ2-7; D is ambiguous. The CDR3 length is 15 residues. Trimming pared 3 bases from V and 0 bases from J, leaving 12 bases between. Germline loops: CDR1 LGHNA, CDR2 YNFKEQ.

V and J are TRBV5-1 and TRBJ2-3; TRBD1 matches 7 bases. CDR1 is SGHRS and CDR2 is YFSETQ in the germline V gene. The length of the CDR3 is 14 residues. Trimming removed 4 bases from V and 4 bases from J; junction bases left unmatched: 6. The CDR3 reads CASSLLQGSDTQYF. CDR3 coding DNA: TGCGCCAGCAGCCTACTACAGGGGTCAGATACGCAGTATTTT.

The genes are TRBV7-3 and TRBJ1-1; tentatively, D is TRBD1 (6 bases). The CDR3 totals 15 residues. Germline CDR1 SGHTA, CDR2 FQGTGA. V lost 0 bases, J lost 1 base, and 9 bases lay in between. The CDR3 nucleotides are TGTGCCAGCAGCTTAACAACAGGGACGAACACTGAAGCTTTCTTT. Its translation is CASSLTTGTNTEAFF.

This clone was counted many times. V usage is TRBV29-1 and J usage is TRBJ2-7; TRBD1 aligns across 7 bases. V was pared by 5 bases and J by 6 bases, with 4 bases of the junction left unmatched. This CDR3 spans 11 amino acids. Germline loops: CDR1 SQVTM, CDR2 ANQGSEA. For the CDR3, the DNA is TGCAGCGTTACCAGGGGGTCCGAGCAGTACTTC. Amino acid sequence: CSVTRGSEQYF.

This sequence joins TRBV7-5 and TRBJ2-7; no check of the table's D call, TRBD2, against the DNA was made. TRBV7-5 is tagged as a pseudogene. This CDR3 has 15 amino acids. The CDR3 DNA sequence: TGTGCCAGAAGCTTCCCCTTGAGGCGCCCGTACGAGCAGTACTTC. Its protein is CARSFPLRRPYEQYF.